The rows below give T cell receptor beta chains drawn from one sample of a study of PD-1 blockade in classical Hodgkin lymphoma. The repertoire was sequenced with immunoSEQ multiplex PCR; TCRdb's copy has only in-frame clones and lacks some. The sample yields about 12,000 clones, 79% seen once. Sequencing used CD4+ T cells from blood, obtained at baseline. These receptor sequences come from a human donor with classical Hodgkin lymphoma. The conserved cysteine and the conserved F or W are not part of the CDR3 here.

CDR3: ASSLASGLTDTQY; length: 13; J: TRBJ2-3; V: TRBV5-1
CDR3: AISGDQKPLVGELF; length: 14; J: TRBJ2-2; V: TRBV10-3
CDR3: TSTGDSYEQY; length: 10; J: TRBJ2-7; V: TRBV6-5
CDR3: ASSPTRSGTEAF; length: 12; J: TRBJ1-1; V: TRBV5-8
CDR3: ASSIGTSGKETQY; length: 13; J: TRBJ2-5; V: TRBV7-9
CDR3: ASSHPTGELF; length: 10; J: TRBJ2-2; V: TRBV4-2
CDR3: ASSSSGGAEQY; length: 11; J: TRBJ2-7; V: TRBV11-2
CDR3: ASSFGTPSYNEQF; length: 13; J: TRBJ2-1; V: TRBV5-1
CDR3: ASSYSLPPNYGYT; length: 13; J: TRBJ1-2; V: TRBV6-6
CDR3: ASSSSQNNEQF; length: 11; J: TRBJ2-1; V: TRBV4-3
CDR3: ASSETGRDNYGYT; length: 13; J: TRBJ1-2; V: TRBV28
CDR3: ASSPDSYEQY; length: 10; J: TRBJ2-7; V: TRBV19
CDR3: ASSLDGGRLEKLF; length: 13; J: TRBJ1-4; V: TRBV5-1
CDR3: ASSLDEASNQPQH; length: 13; J: TRBJ1-5; V: TRBV7-8
CDR3: ASIVSANSYEQY; length: 12; J: TRBJ2-7; V: TRBV10-1
CDR3: ASRAGTGAGNQPQH; length: 14; J: TRBJ1-5; V: TRBV28
CDR3: ASSHPRAGYT; length: 10; J: TRBJ1-2; V: TRBV7-9
CDR3: ASSEARWGQSYGYT; length: 14; J: TRBJ1-2; V: TRBV6-1
CDR3: ASSSSVTVTNYGYT; length: 14; J: TRBJ1-2; V: TRBV7-2
CDR3: ASSPAAGSDLYEQY; length: 14; J: TRBJ2-7; V: TRBV4-2
CDR3: ASSPSGHYGYT; length: 11; J: TRBJ1-2; V: TRBV18
CDR3: SVALQGYGYT; length: 10; J: TRBJ1-2; V: TRBV29-1
CDR3: ASSQAGETQY; length: 10; J: TRBJ2-5; V: TRBV4-3
CDR3: AWSVWDRVANIQY; length: 13; J: TRBJ2-4; V: TRBV30
CDR3: ASSLATRGGETQY; length: 13; J: TRBJ2-5; V: TRBV5-1
CDR3: ASSISEDPGHSPLH; length: 14; J: TRBJ1-6; V: TRBV19
CDR3: ASSLEGYGYT; length: 10; J: TRBJ1-2; V: TRBV7-9
CDR3: ASPGPEGRYGYT; length: 12; J: TRBJ1-2; V: TRBV18
CDR3: ASSFLGGNTIY; length: 11; J: TRBJ1-3; V: TRBV27
CDR3: ASSELFDRSYNEQF; length: 14; J: TRBJ2-1; V: TRBV6-1
CDR3: ASSLVPGSYNEQF; length: 13; J: TRBJ2-1; V: TRBV11-3
CDR3: ASSEGAYSNQPQH; length: 13; J: TRBJ1-5; V: TRBV2
CDR3: ASSETSGDTDTQY; length: 13; J: TRBJ2-3; V: TRBV2
CDR3: ASSGSERKQF; length: 10; J: TRBJ2-1; V: TRBV6-4
CDR3: ASSSRARGTQY; length: 11; J: TRBJ2-5; V: TRBV6-5
CDR3: ASAKSQVSVNQPQH; length: 14; J: TRBJ1-5; V: TRBV19
CDR3: ASSVGDREDSPLH; length: 13; J: TRBJ1-6; V: TRBV9
CDR3: ASSLSGGASDTQY; length: 13; J: TRBJ2-3; V: TRBV5-6
CDR3: AISENSGQPFTGELF; length: 15; J: TRBJ2-2; V: TRBV10-3